Shown below are 10 T cell receptor beta chains from a single sample sequenced in a study of B cell selection in AIRE deficiency. Some clones are missing from TCRdb's copy, which holds only in-frame ones; the method was immunoSEQ multiplex PCR. The sample holds several thousand clones, around 87% seen once. The regulatory T cell sort gate was CD4+CD25hiCD127low/negative. Material: Tregs sorted from PBMCs. These receptors were taken from a human donor with AIRE deficiency.

V and J are TRBV7-3 and TRBJ2-3; no definite D call. With 2 bases removed from V and 0 bases from J, the gap between germline ends came to 6 bases. The CDR3 covers 14 residues. CDR1 is SGHTA, CDR2 FQGTGA, per germline. CDR3 in DNA: TGTGCCAGCAGCTTAGGGCCCAGCACAGATACGCAGTATTTT. It yields the protein CASSLGPSTDTQYF.

This sequence joins TRBV5-1 and TRBJ2-5; maybe TRBD1 (5 bases). CDR1 is SGHRS and CDR2 is YFSETQ in the germline V gene. The ends were cut back, 5 bases at V and 3 bases at J, with 11 bases in the middle. The CDR3 covers 13 residues. CDR3 in DNA: TGCGCCAGCAGGTGGGTAGGGGAAGAGACCCAGTACTTC. Translating it yields CASRWVGEETQYF.

This chain links TRBV7-9 with TRBJ2-1, with unresolved D. Germline V gene sequence: CDR1 SEHNR, CDR2 FQNEAQ (reference sequence). Trimming cost V 0 bases and J 0 bases, with 6 bases left between them. The CDR3 contains 15 residues. Here the CDR3 reads CASSLAGSSYNEQFF. The CDR3 coding sequence is TGTGCCAGCAGCTTAGCAGGTAGCTCCTACAATGAGCAGTTCTTC.

The rearrangement joins TRBV7-3 to TRBJ2-1; tentative D call: TRBD2 (5 bases). This CDR3 contains 15 residues. CDR1 and CDR2 from the germline V gene are SGHTA and FQGTGA. V was cut by 4 bases and J by 4 bases, with 14 bases left in between. In nucleotides, the CDR3 is TGTGCCAGCAGCTGGGCGGGCGGTTCTTACAATGAGCAGTTCTTC. It specifies CASSWAGGSYNEQFF.

This sequence joins TRBV29-1 and TRBJ2-5; TRBD1 matches 7 bases. The ends lost 7 bases at V and 2 bases at J; junction bases unmatched: 7. The CDR3 runs to 13 residues. Per the germline V gene, CDR1 is SQVTM and CDR2 is ANQGSEA. The DNA for the CDR3 is TGCAGCGCTAGACCGGGACAGCAAGAGACCCAGTACTTC. This sequence encodes CSARPGQQETQYF.

J is TRBJ2-3 and V is TRBV7-2; D possibly uses TRBD1 or TRBD2 (6 bases each). With 5 bases removed from V and 2 bases from J, the gap between germline ends came to 14 bases. Germline V gives CDR1 SGHTA, CDR2 FQGNSA. The CDR3 length is 15 residues. The CDR3: CASSPASGATDTQYF. The CDR3 DNA sequence: TGTGCCAGCAGCCCAGCGTCGGGGGCCACAGATACGCAGTATTTT. Combining the CDR3 with reference TRBV7-2 and TRBJ2-3 gives the whole variable domain GAGVSQSPSNKVTEKGKDVELRCDPISGHTALYWYRQSLGQGLEFLIYFQGNSAPDKSGLPSDRFSAERTGGSVSTLTIQRTQQEDSAVYLCASSPASGATDTQYFGPGTRLTVL.

J is TRBJ2-1 and V is TRBV30; 10 bases are shared with TRBD2. The CDR3 covers 14 residues. The ends lost 3 bases at V and 3 bases at J; junction bases unmatched: 2. Germline V lookup: CDR1 GTSNPN, CDR2 SVGIG (reference sequence). The CDR3 sequence is CAWSRTSGYNEQFF. The CDR3 DNA sequence: TGTGCCTGGAGCCGGACTAGCGGCTACAATGAGCAGTTCTTC.

The chain carries TRBV5-1 and TRBJ1-1, with 12 bases that match TRBD1. V lost 4 bases to trimming and J lost 1 base; unmatched junction nucleotides: 5. Germline lookup yields CDR1 SGHRS and CDR2 YFSETQ. This CDR3 has 16 amino acids. CDR3 coding DNA: TGCGCCAGCAGCACGGGACAGGGGGCTTGGAACACTGAAGCTTTCTTT. Translation gives CASSTGQGAWNTEAFF.

The chain has TRBV4-1 and TRBJ1-5; D remains ambiguous. This CDR3 comprises 16 residues. Per germline, CDR1 MGHRA and CDR2 YSYEKL. V was shortened by 0 bases and J by 2 bases, with 11 bases between the two germline ends. In DNA form, the CDR3 reads TGCGCCAGCAGCCAAGACGGAGGCTTGGGCAATCAGCCCCAGCATTTT. As protein: CASSQDGGLGNQPQHF.

The chain recombines TRBV6-1 with TRBJ2-5; 7 nucleotides align to TRBD2. Germline loops: CDR1 MNHNS, CDR2 SASEGT. With 8 bases clipped from V and 1 base from J, the junction kept 7 bases outside the gene matches. The CDR3 loop spans 14 amino acids. As DNA, the CDR3 is TGTGCCAGCCAAAGGACTAGAGGCCAAGAGACCCAGTACTTC. Protein product: CASQRTRGQETQYF.